Following are 28 T cell receptor beta chains from one sample sequenced in a study of cytomegalovirus exposure and HLA in healthy donors. Primers for the PCR totalled 60 Vbeta and 13 Jbeta. Assay used: immunoSEQ multiplex PCR; TCRdb lists only in-frame clones, some missing. The sample lists about 190,000 clones; 75% to 90% were seen once. Sequences were obtained from PBMCs. The source of these receptors is a boy aged 2 to 10 in good health and CMV-seronegative.

This chain links TRBV6-1 with TRBJ2-1; TRBD2 aligns across 13 bases. The V segment lost 6 bases and the J segment 7 bases; nucleotides outside the gene matches: 6. This CDR3 is 15 amino acids long. Germline V gene data show CDR1 as MNHNS and CDR2 as SASEGT. Here the CDR3 DNA reads TGTGCCAGCAGGGAGGGACTAGCGGGAAATAATGAGCAGTTCTTC. It codes for CASREGLAGNNEQFF.

This clone has just one count. The chain recombines TRBV19 with TRBJ2-3, with 9 bases matching TRBD1. The length of the CDR3 is 17 residues. J was trimmed by 3 bases and V by 6 bases; bases with no gene match: 13. Germline V gene sequence: CDR1 LNHDA, CDR2 SQIVND (reference sequence). The CDR3 loop is CASRALRTGVGTDTQYF. The CDR3 DNA is TGTGCCAGTAGAGCACTTCGGACAGGGGTTGGGACAGATACGCAGTATTTT.

This chain links TRBV30 with TRBJ1-4, with TRBD1 as a possible D gene (6 bases). Germline V gene data show CDR1 as GTSNPN and CDR2 as SVGIG (reference sequence). The CDR3 length is 16 residues. V was shortened by 0 bases and J by 9 bases, with 20 bases between the two germline ends. CDR3 DNA sequence: TGTGCCTGGAGTGTACGTAGGGGGAACCTTTATCAAAAACTGTTTTTT. Translating gives CAWSVRRGNLYQKLFF.

This clone was seen a few times. The DNA for the CDR3 is TGTGCCAGCAGTGACGACGGACTAGCGGGTTCAGTTGGTGAGCAGTTCTTC. Translated: CASSDDGLAGSVGEQFF. This rearrangement joins TRBV6-1 to TRBJ2-1; TRBD2 aligns across 11 bases. Trimming took 3 bases from V and 9 from J; bases not matched to a gene: 13. The CDR3 extends over 17 amino acids. Germline loops: CDR1 MNHNS, CDR2 SASEGT.

The CDR3 DNA reads TGTGCCAGCAGCGGATTAGCGGGGGCGGGGGGCTACGAGCAGTACTTC. This sequence encodes CASSGLAGAGGYEQYF. V gene TRBV13 combines with J gene TRBJ2-7; 9 nucleotides align to TRBD2. J lost 3 bases, V lost 5 bases, and 11 bases had no gene match. This CDR3 contains 16 residues. CDR1 is PRHDT and CDR2 is FYEKMQ in the germline V gene (reference sequence).

The chain links TRBV19 to TRBJ1-5; 11 bases agree with TRBD1. CDR3 length: 14 amino acids. With V trimmed by 10 bases and J by 3 bases, 5 bases remained unmatched. CDR1 and CDR2 (germline): LNHDA, SQIVND (reference sequence). CDR3 sequence (DNA): TGTGCCACCATGGGACAGGGGGTCAATCAGCCCCAGCATTTT. The encoded protein is CATMGQGVNQPQHF.

The genes are TRBV6-1 and TRBJ2-2; D is unresolved. Germline values: CDR1 MNHNS, CDR2 SASEGT. The V end was cut by 2 bases, the J end by 8 bases, with 9 bases between. There are 13 residues in the CDR3. CDR3 residues: CASSESGLGELFF. CDR3 DNA: TGTGCCAGCAGTGAATCGGGTCTAGGGGAGCTGTTTTTT.

This rearrangement joins TRBV11-2 to TRBJ2-2, with D perhaps matching TRBD1 (5 bases). CDR3 length: 16 amino acids. CDR1 and CDR2 from the germline V gene are SGHAT and FQNNGV. Trimming removed 0 bases at V and 1 base at J, with 9 bases between. The CDR3 region is CASSLDLTGNTGELFF. The CDR3 DNA follows: TGTGCCAGCAGCTTAGATTTAACAGGGAACACCGGGGAGCTGTTTTTT. Supplemented by reference TRBV11-2 and TRBJ2-2, the full variable domain reads EAGVAQSPRYKIIEKRQSVAFWCNPISGHATLYWYQQILGQGPKLLIQFQNNGVVDDSQLPKDRFSAERLKGVDSTLKIQPAKLEDSAVYLCASSLDLTGNTGELFFGEGSRLTVL.

The chain joins TRBV19 to TRBJ1-2; D uncertain. The CDR3 contains 15 residues. Trimming stripped 6 bases from V and 4 bases from J, with 18 bases between. The germline gives CDR1 LNHDA, CDR2 SQIVND (reference sequence). CDR3: CASRPWEGLSYGYTF. CDR3 in DNA: TGTGCCAGTAGGCCTTGGGAGGGTTTGTCCTATGGCTACACCTTC. The variable domain in full, with the rest retrieved from reference TRBV19 and TRBJ1-2, is DGGITQSPKYLFRKEGQNVTLSCEQNLNHDAMYWYRQDPGQGLRLIYYSQIVNDFQKGDIAEGYSVSREKKESFPLTVTSAQKNPTAFYLCASRPWEGLSYGYTFGSGTRLTVV.

The chain has TRBV6-1 and TRBJ2-5; D is ambiguous. Germline V gene sequence: CDR1 MNHNS, CDR2 SASEGT. Trimming pared 7 bases from V and 5 bases from J, leaving 14 bases between. The CDR3 consists of 13 residues. The CDR3: CASTAPGVETQYF. CDR3 nucleotide sequence: TGTGCCAGCACCGCCCCGGGTGTCGAGACCCAGTACTTC.

J is TRBJ1-5 and V is TRBV19; 7 positions agree with TRBD1. The CDR3 runs to 14 residues. Losses at the gene ends were 6 bases for V and 4 bases for J; bases not matched to a gene: 6. Per the germline V gene, CDR1 is LNHDA and CDR2 is SQIVND (reference sequence). The CDR3 bases are TGTGCCAGTAGGACGACAGGGTTGAATCAGCCCCAGCATTTT. Residues: CASRTTGLNQPQHF.

This rearrangement joins TRBV5-4 to TRBJ2-7; 7 bases fit TRBD1. The V segment lost 0 bases and the J segment 5 bases; nucleotides outside the gene matches: 11. This CDR3 contains 16 residues. The germline gives CDR1 SGHNT, CDR2 YYREEE (reference sequence). Here the CDR3 DNA reads TGTGCCAGCAGCTTGGGAGGACAGGCCCTGACGGACGAGCAGTACTTC. Protein sequence: CASSLGGQALTDEQYF.

The chain recombines TRBV30 with TRBJ2-2; D is undetermined. The V gene's germline CDR1 is GTSNPN and CDR2 SVGIG (reference sequence). Trimming stripped 2 bases from V and 1 base from J, with 11 bases between. The CDR3 sequence is 15 residues long. CDR3 region: CAWSPSVMNTGELFF. The CDR3 DNA reads as TGTGCCTGGAGTCCCTCGGTAATGAACACCGGGGAGCTGTTTTTT.

The chain couples TRBV19 to TRBJ1-5, with D perhaps TRBD1 (5 bases). The CDR3 is 15 residues long. V lost 1 base and J lost 11, with 18 bases in between. Looked up from germline, CDR1 is LNHDA and CDR2 is SQIVND (reference sequence). The CDR3 loop is CASSIGMGQAPTQHF. CDR3 coding DNA: TGTGCCAGTAGTATAGGCATGGGGCAGGCCCCAACCCAGCATTTT. Supplemented by reference TRBV19 and TRBJ1-5, the full variable domain reads DGGITQSPKYLFRKEGQNVTLSCEQNLNHDAMYWYRQDPGQGLRLIYYSQIVNDFQKGDIAEGYSVSREKKESFPLTVTSAQKNPTAFYLCASSIGMGQAPTQHFGDGTRLSIL.

The CDR3: CASSQERHTDTQYF. Here the CDR3 DNA reads TGCGCCAGCAGCCAAGAGCGGCACACAGATACGCAGTATTTT. The V call is TRBV4-1, the J call TRBJ2-3; D remains unclear. The CDR3 extends over 14 amino acids. Germline V gene data show CDR1 as MGHRA and CDR2 as YSYEKL. V gave up 0 bases and J gave up 2 bases, with 6 bases separating them.

The J gene is TRBJ1-5, the V gene TRBV27; D possibly corresponds to TRBD1 (5 bases). V lost 0 bases to trimming and J lost 6 bases, with 15 bases between them. CDR3 length: 16 residues. Germline CDR1 reads MNHEY; CDR2 reads SMNVEV (reference sequence). This chain's CDR3 is CASSLSARVGTQPQHF. DNA for the CDR3: TGTGCCAGCAGTTTATCGGCCAGGGTGGGAACTCAGCCCCAGCATTTT.

The chain joins TRBV7-8 to TRBJ2-1, with no clear D. The ends were cut back, 5 bases at V and 9 bases at J, with 17 bases in the middle. The CDR3 is 14 amino acids. Germline assignment: CDR1 SGHVS and CDR2 FQNEAQ. The CDR3 region is CASSPSYSRSEQFF. The CDR3, as DNA: TGTGCCAGCAGCCCTTCGTACTCCCGTAGTGAGCAGTTCTTC.

Concerning this clone itself: Other DNA sequences in this sample translate to the same CDR3. The chain couples TRBV4-2 to TRBJ2-3; TRBD2 aligns across 8 bases. In germline, CDR1 is LGHNA, CDR2 YNFKEQ. The CDR3 covers 16 residues. V lost 1 base, J lost 2 bases, and 5 bases stayed unmatched. CDR3 bases: TGTGCCAGCAGCCAAGTGGCGGGGGGCCCCACAGATACGCAGTATTTT. It codes for CASSQVAGGPTDTQYF.

This chain connects TRBV15 to TRBJ1-6; TRBD1 matches at 8 bases. Germline assignment: CDR1 LNHNV and CDR2 YYDKDF (reference sequence). This CDR3 is 17 amino acids long. V shed 0 bases and J 5 bases; nucleotides not matched to a gene: 6. The CDR3 DNA sequence: TGTGCCACCAGCAGAGAAAGCCAGGGGGCAGATAATTCACCCCTCCACTTT. Translation gives CATSRESQGADNSPLHF.

This chain uses TRBV7-2 with TRBJ2-5; D is perhaps TRBD2 (6 bases). V lost 2 bases, J lost 3 bases, and 16 bases lay in between. The germline V gene encodes CDR1 SGHTA and CDR2 FQGNSA. The CDR3 is 16 amino acids. CDR3 region: CASSLFRGGIEETQYF. The CDR3 DNA reads TGTGCCAGCAGCTTATTCCGGGGCGGGATCGAAGAGACCCAGTACTTC.

The J gene is TRBJ2-6, the V gene TRBV19, with a weak D call TRBD2 (5 bases). The CDR3 loop spans 18 amino acids. V was trimmed by 7 bases and J by 1 base, leaving 20 bases between them. Germline V gene sequence: CDR1 LNHDA, CDR2 SQIVND (reference sequence). CDR3 sequence: CASTMTGFTTSGANVLTF. CDR3 sequence (DNA): TGTGCCAGTACCATGACGGGATTCACCACTTCTGGGGCCAACGTCCTGACTTTC.

This rearrangement joins TRBV5-6 to TRBJ2-5, with D maybe TRBD2 (6 bases). This CDR3 region has 14 residues. Germline values: CDR1 SGHDT, CDR2 YYEEEE. V lost 0 bases and J 5 bases, leaving 11 bases between the germline ends. The CDR3 region has the DNA TGTGCCAGCAGCTTGGGAGGACGGGAGGAGACCCAGTACTTC. Protein sequence: CASSLGGREETQYF. The full variable domain, in which reference TRBV5-6 and TRBJ2-5 provide the parts outside the CDR3, is DAGVTQSPTHLIKTRGQQVTLRCSPKSGHDTVSWYQQALGQGPQFIFQYYEEEERQRGNFPDRFSGHQFPNYSSELNVNALLLGDSALYLCASSLGGREETQYFGPGTRLLVL.

This clone was seen only a few times. V usage is TRBV2 and J usage is TRBJ1-1; no reliable D call. The CDR3 runs to 11 residues. V gave up 7 bases and J gave up 1 base, with 4 bases separating them. Germline values: CDR1 SNHLY, CDR2 FYNNEI. CDR3 region: CASTGNTEAFF. CDR3 DNA sequence: TGTGCCAGCACAGGGAACACTGAAGCTTTCTTT.

The gene calls are TRBV7-9 and TRBJ1-2; 7 nucleotides agree with TRBD1. In germline, CDR1 is SEHNR, CDR2 FQNEAQ (reference sequence). The CDR3 is 14 amino acids. Trimming at V came to 2 bases and at J to 3 bases, leaving 3 bases not matched to a gene. CDR3 DNA: TGTGCCAGCAGCTTAACAACAGGGGACTATGGCTACACCTTC. Its translation is CASSLTTGDYGYTF. The whole variable domain, remainder taken from reference TRBV7-9 and TRBJ1-2, is DTGVSQNPRHKITKRGQNVTFRCDPISEHNRLYWYRQTLGQGPEFLTYFQNEAQLEKSRLLSDRFSAERPKGSFSTLEIQRTEQGDSAMYLCASSLTTGDYGYTFGSGTRLTVV.

V usage is TRBV6-5 and J usage is TRBJ1-1; tentative D call: TRBD1 (6 bases). Per the germline V gene, CDR1 is MNHEY and CDR2 is SVGAGI. The CDR3 is 15 residues long. Trimming removed 6 bases at V and 4 bases at J, with 18 bases between. The CDR3 loop reads CASSPWARGGTEAFF. For the CDR3, the DNA is TGTGCCAGCAGCCCGTGGGCCAGAGGGGGCACTGAAGCTTTCTTT.

The V gene is TRBV11-2, the J gene TRBJ2-7; no definite D call. Between the trimmed V and J ends, which lost 1 base and 4 bases, there was a span of 2 bases. The CDR3 has 11 residues. Per the germline V gene, CDR1 is SGHAT and CDR2 is FQNNGV. The DNA of the CDR3 is TGTGCCAGCAGCTTAGTATACGAGCAGTACTTC. Translated, it gives CASSLVYEQYF.

This chain links TRBV20-1 with TRBJ2-1, with D possibly being TRBD2 (7 bases). Germline-derived CDR1 and CDR2 are DFQATT and SNEGSKA (reference sequence). The V and J ends lost 8 bases and 10 bases respectively, with 15 bases between them. This CDR3 region has 11 residues. The CDR3 nucleotides are TGCAGTCCCGGGGGGCCAGGGGAGCAGTTCTTC. Its translation is CSPGGPGEQFF.

The chain links TRBV7-2 to TRBJ1-5; D may be TRBD1 (6 bases). V was clipped by 8 bases and J by 0 bases, with 14 bases between them. CDR3 length: 15 amino acids. Germline V CDR1 and CDR2: SGHTA, FQGNSA. The CDR3 DNA reads TGTGCCAGCTCCTCACAGGGAAATAGCAATCAGCCCCAGCATTTT. Its protein is CASSSQGNSNQPQHF.